This T cell receptor beta chain came from a study of blood T cell repertoires in COVID-19. Background on the study: The study drew acute and convalescent COVID-19 samples from the United States, Italy and Spain.

The Seattle patients joined while their infection was active and were tracked longitudinally afterward. Original data processing: It was from reference gene primer amplification that nucleated cell counts were estimated. Sequencing used immunoSEQ multiplex PCR; TCRdb keeps in-frame clones, though not all of them. V and J calls and clone size are copied from that table; D and trimming were computed from the DNA. The profile shows 120,000 to 150,000 clones, roughly nine tenths of them singletons. This clone was observed once. The source of this sequence is a man younger than 35 with COVID-19, enrolled during active disease. The specimen was peripheral blood.

CDR3: CASSLASLAGIYNEQFF. The DNA of the CDR3 is TGTGCCAGCAGCTTAGCCTCTCTAGCGGGGATCTACAATGAGCAGTTCTTC. V and J are TRBV7-9 and TRBJ2-1; 9 positions agree with TRBD2. V gave up 0 bases and J gave up 3 bases; unmatched junction bases: 6. Germline V gene sequence: CDR1 SEHNR, CDR2 FQNEAQ (reference sequence). CDR3 length: 17 amino acids.